This paragraph covers one T cell receptor (beta chain) sequence. Only in-frame clones appear in the TCRdb table, and some are missing; sequencing was by immunoSEQ multiplex PCR. The sample includes 9,400 or so clones, 70% to 75% of them seen just once. The data were taken from a study of CD4+ T cells in melanoma. Germline CDR1 reads MGHRA; CDR2 reads YSYEKL. Trimming took off 4 bases at V and 2 bases at J, with 12 bases between the two ends. The CDR3 has 14 amino acids. This chain links TRBV4-1 with TRBJ2-7; D may be TRBD1 (5 bases). The receptor was derived from a human donor with melanoma. Source material: cells from a culture (not recorded whether cultured in vitro). The CDR3 region is CASSPAGPPYEQYF. Here the CDR3 DNA reads TGCGCCAGCAGCCCGGCAGGGCCCCCCTACGAGCAGTACTTC.